One and the same sample provided the 26 T cell receptor beta chains below, sequenced in a study of T-cell reconstitution after alpha-beta-depleted transplantation in children. Using unique molecular identifiers, the investigators prepared the TCRbeta library. TCRdb itself ran the PCR reads through MiXCR, one entry per CDR3 protein. The table shows 450,000 to 700,000 distinct CDR3 sequences, with roughly 27% occurring only once. Sequencing used PBMCs, obtained before TCRalphabeta/CD19-depleted stem cell transplant. The receptor set was obtained from a boy in the first two years of life with Wiskott-Aldrich syndrome, due to receive a stem cell transplant.

In this sample, this clonotype turned up a few times. The rearrangement links TRBV27 to TRBJ2-1; 11 bases line up with TRBD2. CDR3 length: 16 residues. Germline V gene sequence: CDR1 MNHEY, CDR2 SMNVEV (reference sequence). Unmatched junction bases numbered 13, after V lost 4 bases and J lost 11 bases. The CDR3 DNA follows: TGTGCCAGCAGTTCCCCCATAGCGGGAGGGGTTGGGAAGCAGTTCTTC. This encodes CASSSPIAGGVGKQFF.

This chain joins TRBV5-1 and TRBJ2-1; possible D gene TRBD1, 5 bases. The CDR3 extends over 16 amino acids. Germline CDR1 is SGHRS and CDR2 is YFSETQ. V shed 0 bases and J shed 0 bases, with 10 bases lying between them. The CDR3 DNA is TGCGCCAGCAGCTTGGCGACAGCTAGCTCCTACAATGAGCAGTTCTTC. This sequence encodes CASSLATASSYNEQFF.

The gene calls are TRBV5-1 and TRBJ2-5; no clear D. The V end lost 0 bases, the J end lost 4 bases, and 10 bases lay between the germline ends. CDR3 length equals 14 residues. CDR1 is SGHRS, CDR2 YFSETQ, per germline. The CDR3 coding sequence is TGCGCCAGCAGCTTGGAAGACGTAGCAGAGACCCAGTACTTC. The encoded protein is CASSLEDVAETQYF. Full variable domain (missing parts from reference TRBV5-1 and TRBJ2-5): KAGVTQTPRYLIKTRGQQVTLSCSPISGHRSVSWYQQTPGQGLQFLFEYFSETQRNKGNFPGRFSGRQFSNSRSEMNVSTLELGDSALYLCASSLEDVAETQYFGPGTRLLVL.

This chain uses TRBV27 with TRBJ2-4; 7 bases are shared with TRBD1. With V trimmed by 2 bases and J by 6 bases, 4 bases remained unmatched. The CDR3 has 14 amino acids. From germline, CDR1 is MNHEY and CDR2 SMNVEV (reference sequence). The CDR3 protein is CASSLRGPGNIQYF. DNA of the CDR3: TGTGCCAGCAGTTTAAGGGGGCCGGGAAACATTCAGTACTTC.

This clonotype was picked up a small number of times. CDR3: CASSRTGKQDNEQFF. The DNA of the CDR3 is TGCGCCAGCAGCCGGACAGGAAAGCAAGACAATGAGCAGTTCTTC. This chain joins TRBV5-1 and TRBJ2-1; 7 positions match TRBD1. In germline, CDR1 is SGHRS, CDR2 YFSETQ. The V segment lost 4 bases and the J segment 5 bases; nucleotides outside the gene matches: 9. The CDR3 extends over 15 amino acids.

With regard to this clonotype: An end of the junction differs from the germline gene, which may be a read error. The V gene is TRBV6-5, the J gene TRBJ1-5; D ambiguous. Germline assignment: CDR1 MNHEY and CDR2 SVGAGI. CDR3 size: 14 residues. The CDR3 region has the DNA TGTGCCAGCAGTTACTCGATAGTGGGCCGACCTCTCCGTTTT. Translating gives CASSYSIVGRPLRF.

V is TRBV10-3 and J is TRBJ2-7; 7 bases match TRBD2. Looked up from germline, CDR1 is ENHRY and CDR2 is SYGVKD. The CDR3 is 14 amino acids. V shed 11 bases, J shed 4 bases, and the junction held 14 bases outside the gene matches. The CDR3 DNA reads as TGTGCCGCACGCGAATTCGCGGGAGATTACGAGCAGTACTTC. The encoded protein is CAAREFAGDYEQYF.

The rearrangement joins TRBV20-1 to TRBJ2-7, with D perhaps given as TRBD1 or TRBD2 (5 bases each). The CDR3 sequence is 14 residues long. Per germline, CDR1 DFQATT and CDR2 SNEGSKA (reference sequence). The germline V and J ends were trimmed by 0 bases and 3 bases, with 12 bases remaining between them. The CDR3 DNA reads as TGCAGTGCTAGAGATGGGGGACGGAGCTACGAGCAGTACTTC. It yields the protein CSARDGGRSYEQYF.

With respect to this clonotype: Its ends do not fully match the called genes, so a read error is possible. This rearrangement joins TRBV28 to TRBJ2-1; 8 nucleotides line up with TRBD2. CDR1 is MDHEN, CDR2 SYDVKM, per germline. The CDR3 spans 11 residues. The CDR3 reads CASSLAGKESF. CDR3 bases: TGTGCCAGCAGCTTAGCGGGAAAGGAGTCCTTC.

This clonotype was found a few times. V is TRBV15 and J is TRBJ2-5; 10 bases are shared with TRBD2. Germline V gene sequence: CDR1 LNHNV, CDR2 YYDKDF (reference sequence). The CDR3 has 17 residues. J was trimmed by 5 bases and V by 0 bases; bases with no gene match: 9. The CDR3 loop is CATSRDRRQGLAETQYF. The CDR3 DNA reads as TGTGCCACCAGCAGAGATAGGCGGCAGGGACTAGCGGAGACCCAGTACTTC.

The chain joins TRBV20-1 to TRBJ1-1; D remains ambiguous. Germline V lookup: CDR1 DFQATT, CDR2 SNEGSKA (reference sequence). V lost 0 bases, J lost 7 bases, and 18 bases lay in between. The CDR3 spans 15 residues. The CDR3 sequence: CSARDLETILDEAFF. The CDR3 DNA reads TGCAGTGCTAGAGATCTAGAGACGATTTTAGATGAAGCTTTCTTT.

The chain combines TRBV10-3 with TRBJ2-6, with D tentatively TRBD1 (5 bases). Germline CDR1 ENHRY, CDR2 SYGVKD. V gave up 4 bases and J gave up 2 bases, with 9 bases separating them. CDR3 length equals 15 residues. CDR3 amino acids: CAISGGGAGANVLTF. CDR3 sequence (DNA): TGTGCCATCAGTGGGGGCGGAGCTGGGGCCAACGTCCTGACTTTC.

The rearrangement joins TRBV20-1 to TRBJ2-1, with D tentatively TRBD2 (5 bases). This CDR3 is built from 14 residues. The germline V and J ends were trimmed by 3 bases and 6 bases, with 15 bases remaining between them. Per germline, CDR1 DFQATT and CDR2 SNEGSKA (reference sequence). The CDR3 reads CSASPVAPFNEQFF. The CDR3 DNA reads as TGCAGTGCTAGTCCGGTAGCGCCCTTCAATGAGCAGTTCTTC.

This clonotype has a handful of counts. CDR3 sequence: CASSPGQVNQPQHF. For the CDR3, the DNA is TGTGCCAGCTCACCAGGACAGGTCAATCAGCCCCAGCATTTT. The chain uses TRBV18 and TRBJ1-5; 7 nucleotides agree with TRBD1. The CDR3 is 14 amino acids. J lost 3 bases, V lost 2 bases, and 1 base had no gene match. CDR1 and CDR2 from the germline V gene are KGHSH and LQKENI.

The chain combines TRBV9 with TRBJ2-2, with TRBD2 as a possible D gene (6 bases). This CDR3 is 16 amino acids long. Germline V gene sequence: CDR1 SGDLS, CDR2 YYNGEE. Trimming took off 1 base at V and 7 bases at J, with 17 bases between the two ends. The CDR3 DNA reads as TGTGCCAGCAGCGTATATAAGCACCCGCGGGGCGGGGAGCTGTTTTTT. Encoded protein: CASSVYKHPRGGELFF. Complete variable domain (other parts from reference TRBV9 and TRBJ2-2): DSGVTQTPKHLITATGQRVTLRCSPRSGDLSVYWYQQSLDQGLQFLIQYYNGEERAKGNILERFSAQQFPDLHSELNLSSLELGDSALYFCASSVYKHPRGGELFFGEGSRLTVL.

The genes are TRBV7-2 and TRBJ1-5; 7 positions agree with TRBD1. From germline, CDR1 is SGHTA and CDR2 FQGNSA. V shed 3 bases, J shed 4 bases, and the junction held 6 bases outside the gene matches. This CDR3 region has 15 residues. CDR3: CASSLTGRENQPQHF. In DNA form, the CDR3 reads TGTGCCAGCAGCTTGACAGGGCGTGAGAATCAGCCCCAGCATTTT. Full variable domain (remainder filled in from reference TRBV7-2 and TRBJ1-5): GAGVSQSPSNKVTEKGKDVELRCDPISGHTALYWYRQSLGQGLEFLIYFQGNSAPDKSGLPSDRFSAERTGGSVSTLTIQRTQQEDSAVYLCASSLTGRENQPQHFGDGTRLSIL.

The V and J genes are TRBV6-1 and TRBJ2-1; 7 bases agree with TRBD1. This CDR3 has 14 amino acids. V shed 5 bases, J shed 8 bases, and the junction held 9 bases outside the gene matches. CDR1 MNHNS and CDR2 SASEGT come from the germline V gene. Here the CDR3 DNA reads TGTGCCAGCAGTAAACGACAGGGCATCGATGAGCAGTTCTTC. Translation: CASSKRQGIDEQFF.

The chain links TRBV29-1 to TRBJ2-2, with D perhaps TRBD1 (5 bases). Germline CDR1 reads SQVTM; CDR2 reads ANQGSEA. V shed 3 bases and J shed 4 bases, with 12 bases lying between them. CDR3 size: 14 residues. CDR3 sequence reads: CSVDFQGPTGELFF. CDR3 DNA: TGCAGCGTTGATTTTCAGGGCCCCACCGGGGAGCTGTTTTTT.

This chain uses TRBV28 with TRBJ2-1; D might be TRBD2 (5 bases). V was clipped by 11 bases and J by 7 bases, with 15 bases between them. The CDR3 sequence is 12 residues long. Germline V gene lookup returns CDR1 MDHEN and CDR2 SYDVKM. This chain's CDR3 is CAGGSASNEQFF. Written as DNA, the CDR3 is TGTGCCGGCGGTAGCGCAAGTAATGAGCAGTTCTTC.

The table lists this clonotype with many counts. The rearrangement joins TRBV11-2 to TRBJ1-3; D is uncertain. CDR1 and CDR2 from the germline V gene are SGHAT and FQNNGV. This CDR3 has 14 amino acids. Trimming shortened V by 1 base and J by 0 bases, and 4 bases separated the two germline ends. The CDR3 nucleotides read TGTGCCAGCAGCTTAGGGGTCTCTGGAAACACCATATATTTT. Amino acid sequence: CASSLGVSGNTIYF.

The rearrangement joins TRBV4-1 to TRBJ1-1, with 8 positions matching TRBD1. V shed 0 bases, J shed 11 bases, and the junction held 8 bases outside the gene matches. The CDR3 spans 14 residues. Germline V lookup: CDR1 MGHRA, CDR2 YSYEKL. The CDR3 spells CASSQDSQGAGAFF. CDR3 nucleotides: TGCGCCAGCAGCCAAGACTCCCAGGGGGCTGGGGCTTTCTTT.

The rearrangement uses TRBV30 and TRBJ1-5, with 7 bases lining up with TRBD1. CDR3 size: 13 residues. CDR1 and CDR2 from the germline V gene are GTSNPN and SVGIG (reference sequence). J lost 8 bases, V lost 4 bases, and 8 bases had no gene match. CDR3 bases: TGTGCCTGGACCCGAGGGGGCGGGGAGCCCCAGCATTTT. Amino acids: CAWTRGGGEPQHF.

The V and J genes are TRBV20-1 and TRBJ2-7; 13 positions agree with TRBD2. With V trimmed by 1 base and J by 2 bases, 5 bases remained unmatched. The CDR3 covers 16 residues. Looked up from germline, CDR1 is DFQATT and CDR2 is SNEGSKA (reference sequence). The DNA of the CDR3 is TGCAGTGCTAGAGCCGAACTAGCGGGAGGGCCCTACGAGCAGTACTTC. As protein: CSARAELAGGPYEQYF.

The chain has TRBV5-1 and TRBJ2-1; tentative D call: TRBD2 (5 bases). From germline, CDR1 is SGHRS and CDR2 YFSETQ. CDR3 size: 14 residues. Trimming took 4 bases from V and 7 from J, leaving 15 bases between them. The DNA for the CDR3 is TGCGCCAGCAGCCTAGACGCGAGGGTTAATGAGCAGTTCTTC. Protein: CASSLDARVNEQFF.

This clonotype was counted only a few times. The chain has TRBV7-9 and TRBJ2-5, with D tentatively TRBD1 (6 bases). V was shortened by 3 bases and J by 5 bases, with 16 bases between the two germline ends. The CDR3 runs to 15 residues. Germline V CDR1 and CDR2: SEHNR, FQNEAQ (reference sequence). CDR3 in amino acids: CASSFPDSQWETQYF. As DNA, the CDR3 is TGTGCCAGCAGCTTTCCGGACAGCCAGTGGGAGACCCAGTACTTC.

J is TRBJ1-2 and V is TRBV7-2; D remains ambiguous. Germline values: CDR1 SGHTA, CDR2 FQGNSA. Trimming shortened V by 0 bases and J by 4 bases, and 6 bases separated the two germline ends. The CDR3 has 13 amino acids. This CDR3 is CASSLATAYGYTF. The CDR3 coding sequence is TGTGCCAGCAGCTTAGCTACTGCCTATGGCTACACCTTC.